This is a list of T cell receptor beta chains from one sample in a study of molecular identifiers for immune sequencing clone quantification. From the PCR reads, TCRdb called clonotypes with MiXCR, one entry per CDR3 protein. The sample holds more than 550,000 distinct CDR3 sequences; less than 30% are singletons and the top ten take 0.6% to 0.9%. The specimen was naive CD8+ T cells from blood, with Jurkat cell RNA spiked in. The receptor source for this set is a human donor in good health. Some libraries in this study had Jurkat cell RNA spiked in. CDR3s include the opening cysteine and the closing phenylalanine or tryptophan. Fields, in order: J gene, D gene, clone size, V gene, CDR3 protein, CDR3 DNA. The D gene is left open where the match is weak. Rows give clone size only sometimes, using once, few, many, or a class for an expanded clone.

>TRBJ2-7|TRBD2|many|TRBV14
CASSSRGSAYEQYF
TGTGCCAGCAGCTCGCGGGGGAGCGCCTACGAGCAGTACTTC
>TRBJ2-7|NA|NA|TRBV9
CASSEDRETPSYEQYF
TGTGCCAGCAGCGAGGACAGAGAAACGCCATCCTACGAGCAGTACTTC
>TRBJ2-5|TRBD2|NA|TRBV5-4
CASSSGLAGPETQYF
TGTGCCAGCAGCTCGGGACTAGCGGGACCCGAGACCCAGTACTTC
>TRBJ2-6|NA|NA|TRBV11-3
CASSPKESNVLTF
TGTGCCAGCAGCCCGAAGGAGTCCAACGTCCTGACTTTC
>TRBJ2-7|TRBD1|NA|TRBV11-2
CASMGDRVTYEQYF
TGTGCCAGCATGGGGGACAGGGTCACCTACGAGCAGTACTTC
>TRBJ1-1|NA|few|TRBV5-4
CASSPSPDPNTEAFF
TGTGCCAGCAGCCCCTCTCCAGATCCAAACACTGAAGCTTTCTTT
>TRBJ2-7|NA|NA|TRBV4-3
CASSQDVVGYEQYF
TGCGCCAGCAGCCAAGATGTGGTAGGCTACGAGCAGTACTTC
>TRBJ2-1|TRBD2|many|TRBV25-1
CARGQMTSGGRRFF
TGTGCCAGGGGACAGATGACTAGCGGGGGTCGTCGGTTCTTC
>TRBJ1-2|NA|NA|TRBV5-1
CASSLELVGANYSYTF
TGCGCCAGCAGCTTGGAATTAGTGGGAGCTAACTATAGCTACACCTTC
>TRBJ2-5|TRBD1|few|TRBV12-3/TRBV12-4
CASSPLRTGGTQETQYF
TGTGCCAGCAGTCCCCTCCGGACAGGGGGGACACAAGAGACCCAGTACTTC